The 9 T cell receptor beta chains presented below share a single source sample, sequenced in a study of regulatory T cells in long-lasting Graves disease. Relying on iRepertoire HTBI primers and Arm-PCR of CDR3 regions, the team built TCR beta libraries. TCRdb recomputed calls from the multiplex PCR reads with MiXCR, one row per CDR3 protein. The sample has some 430,000 distinct CDR3 sequences; roughly 21% are singletons. The time point was: persistent/refractory GD, antithyroid drugs over 5 years with positive TRAb. TCR sequences were obtained from RNA taken from PBMCs. The specimen was peripheral blood mononuclear cells (PBMCs), collected when the disease was refractory, from a patient treated with antithyroid drugs. The receptor source for this set is a female donor with Graves disease.

This clonotype was detected ten times or more. The chain recombines TRBV12-3 or TRBV12-4 with TRBJ1-2; no definite D call. Trimming left V 3 bases short and J 8 bases short, with 16 bases between. CDR3 length: 14 residues. In DNA form, the CDR3 reads TGTGCCAGCAGTTTGGATGCGACATTAGGAGGCTACACCTTC. It specifies CASSLDATLGGYTF.

V and J are TRBV9 and TRBJ2-5, with D maybe TRBD2 (6 bases). Per germline, CDR1 SGDLS and CDR2 YYNGEE. The CDR3 consists of 15 residues. Deletions cut 0 bases from V and 1 base from J, with 10 bases between. The CDR3 here is CASSVDPAGQETQYF. The CDR3, as DNA: TGTGCCAGCAGCGTAGACCCAGCGGGCCAAGAGACCCAGTACTTC.

This clonotype was counted at least ten times. The gene calls are TRBV7-8 and TRBJ1-1; D gene uncertain. CDR1 and CDR2 from the germline V gene are SGHVS and FQNEAQ. Deletions cut 1 base from V and 6 bases from J, with 3 bases between. The CDR3 spans 11 residues. CDR3 region: CASSLEAEAFF. The CDR3 region has the DNA TGTGCCAGCAGCTTAGAGGCTGAAGCTTTCTTT.

This clonotype has at least ten counts. The rearrangement uses TRBV20-1 and TRBJ1-1, with D perhaps TRBD1 (5 bases). From germline, CDR1 is DFQATT and CDR2 SNEGSKA (reference sequence). This CDR3 is 15 amino acids long. V was clipped by 4 bases and J by 0 bases, with 15 bases between them. The CDR3, as DNA: TGCAGTGCTACCCGTACGGGACGCCTGAACACTGAAGCTTTCTTT. It specifies CSATRTGRLNTEAFF.

The chain couples TRBV19 to TRBJ1-1; D gene unclear. The CDR3 is 13 residues long. V lost 5 bases to trimming and J lost 7 bases, with 14 bases between them. The germline gives CDR1 LNHDA, CDR2 SQIVND (reference sequence). The CDR3, as DNA: TGTGCCAGTAGTCTCCCGGAGTCCGGTGAAGCTTTCTTT. This translates into CASSLPESGEAFF.

The chain has TRBV3-1 and TRBJ1-1; possibly TRBD1 for D (5 bases). This CDR3 comprises 14 residues. Per the germline V gene, CDR1 is LGHDT and CDR2 is YNNKEL (reference sequence). V dropped 4 bases and J dropped 0 bases, with 9 bases sitting between them. The CDR3 spells CASSRGLMNTEAFF. CDR3 bases: TGTGCCAGCAGCCGGGGACTGATGAACACTGAAGCTTTCTTT.

About this clonotype itself: This could be a read error, since a much larger clone is one nucleotide away. J is TRBJ1-2 and V is TRBV2; D gene unclear. CDR3 length equals 15 residues. V lost 4 bases and J lost 4, with 16 bases in between. Germline values: CDR1 SNHLY, CDR2 FYNNEI. The CDR3 here is CASSVHSQDLYGYTF. The CDR3 DNA is TGTGCCAGCAGTGTCCACTCCCAAGACCTCTATGGCTACACCTTC.

This clonotype occurred many times. This rearrangement joins TRBV28 to TRBJ1-2; TRBD1 agrees at 8 bases. The J segment lost 5 bases and the V segment lost 7 bases, leaving 3 bases of the junction unmatched. The CDR3 spans 12 residues. Germline values: CDR1 MDHEN, CDR2 SYDVKM. The CDR3 coding sequence is TGTGCCAGCACCACAGGGGGATATGGCTACACCTTC. Amino acids: CASTTGGYGYTF.

In its sample, this clonotype was seen many times. V and J are TRBV28 and TRBJ1-2, with TRBD1 identical over 7 bases. This CDR3 is 13 amino acids long. Germline V gene lookup returns CDR1 MDHEN and CDR2 SYDVKM. Germline trimming cut 3 bases from V and 8 bases from J; bases unmatched to any gene: 6. The CDR3 loop reads CASSFTGVDGYTF. For the CDR3, the DNA is TGTGCCAGCAGTTTCACAGGGGTGGACGGCTACACCTTC.